Each of the 5 T cell receptor beta chains below was sequenced from the same sample in a study of blood T cell repertoires in COVID-19. Profiled with immunoSEQ multiplex PCR; TCRdb holds only in-frame clones, not every one. The sample carries more than 200,000 clones, 80% to 90% recorded once. Sequenced: peripheral blood. These receptors all stem from a man between 50 and 59 years old with COVID-19, enrolled during active disease.

The chain combines TRBV24-1 with TRBJ1-2, with D possibly matching TRBD1 (6 bases). V lost 5 bases and J lost 2, with 17 bases in between. This CDR3 has 16 residues. Germline CDR1 and CDR2: KGHDR and SFDVKD. Here the CDR3 reads CATSGEGGTKNYGYTF. CDR3 nucleotide sequence: TGTGCCACCAGTGGGGAGGGCGGGACAAAGAACTATGGCTACACCTTC.

The J gene is TRBJ2-1, the V gene TRBV3-1 (or the pseudogene TRBV3-2); D is undetermined. Germline-derived CDR1 and CDR2 are LGHDT and YNNKEL (reference sequence). V gave up 4 bases and J gave up 5 bases, with 6 bases separating them. The CDR3 is 12 residues long. The CDR3 region is CASSRANNEQFF. The CDR3 DNA reads as TGTGCCAGCAGCCGGGCGAACAATGAGCAGTTCTTC.

The rearrangement links TRBV24-1 to TRBJ2-3; tentatively, D is TRBD2 (5 bases). The CDR3 spans 13 residues. Deletions cut 4 bases from V and 4 bases from J, with 8 bases between. The V gene's germline CDR1 is KGHDR and CDR2 SFDVKD. This CDR3 is CATSEPLADTQYF. CDR3 nucleotide sequence: TGTGCCACCAGTGAGCCACTAGCAGATACGCAGTATTTT.

V and J are TRBV11-2 and TRBJ1-3; D remains unclear. The CDR3 consists of 13 residues. The V end lost 2 bases, the J end lost 2 bases, and 4 bases lay between the germline ends. From germline, CDR1 is SGHAT and CDR2 FQNNGV. The DNA of the CDR3 is TGTGCCAGCAGCTTACTAGCTGGAAACACCATATATTTT. Its protein is CASSLLAGNTIYF.

This chain links TRBV19 with TRBJ2-4; TRBD2 might be the D (6 bases). The V gene lost 2 bases and the J gene lost 10 bases, with 15 bases spanning the gap. Germline assignment: CDR1 LNHDA and CDR2 SQIVND (reference sequence). The CDR3 has 14 amino acids. The CDR3 protein is CASSIWGVTGIQYF. As DNA, the CDR3 is TGTGCCAGTAGTATATGGGGGGTAACGGGGATTCAGTACTTC.